The next 28 T cell receptor beta chains were all read from a single sample in a study of graft-versus-host responses after intestinal transplantation. Libraries were prepared by immunoSEQ multiplex PCR; TCRdb keeps only in-frame clonotypes and omits some of them. The sample has some 40,000 clones, over 75% seen once. The specimen comprised PBMCs, sampled 524 days after transplant. The receptors shown here come from a human patient who received an intestinal transplant, so some T cells may come from the graft donor.

This rearrangement joins TRBV7-8 to TRBJ1-5; D call uncertain. Germline CDR1 is SGHVS and CDR2 is FQNEAQ. This CDR3 is built from 15 residues. Trimming stripped 3 bases from V and 1 base from J, with 10 bases between. Here the CDR3 DNA reads TGTGCCAGCAGCTTGCAGGTGAGGAGCAATCAGCCCCAGCATTTT. Translation gives CASSLQVRSNQPQHF.

The chain links TRBV28 to TRBJ1-1; D unclear. The V gene lost 2 bases and the J gene lost 8 bases, with 12 bases spanning the gap. Germline CDR1 reads MDHEN; CDR2 reads SYDVKM. CDR3 size: 13 residues. In DNA, the CDR3 is TGTGCCAGCAGTTTAGTAGGTCCAGGAGAAGCTTTCTTT. This translates into CASSLVGPGEAFF.

The rearrangement joins TRBV28 to TRBJ2-5; D is undetermined. The DNA end lines up better with TRBJ2-7; the J call may be wrong. Germline assignment: CDR1 MDHEN and CDR2 SYDVKM. The CDR3 extends over 10 amino acids. CDR3 DNA: TGTGCCAGCAGTTTCCACGAGCAGTACTTC. Its translation: CASSFHEQYF.

This chain uses TRBV25-1 with TRBJ2-5; D is unclear. Germline CDR1 and CDR2: MGHDK and SYGVNS. Trimming took 1 base from V and 7 from J, leaving 10 bases between them. This CDR3 is 13 amino acids long. For the CDR3, the DNA is TGTGCCAGCAGTGAATTCCCGGGTCGGACCCAGTACTTC. This sequence encodes CASSEFPGRTQYF.

The rearrangement links TRBV28 to TRBJ2-6, with a possible D match to TRBD2 (6 bases). Trimming stripped 5 bases from V and 1 base from J, with 21 bases between. The CDR3 is made up of 19 amino acids. CDR1 and CDR2 from the germline V gene are MDHEN and SYDVKM. The CDR3 region is CASSPHGGAGESGANVLTF. CDR3 DNA: TGTGCCAGCAGTCCTCACGGAGGGGCTGGGGAATCTGGGGCCAACGTCCTGACTTTC.

This clone was observed a single time. The gene calls are TRBV6-5 and TRBJ2-1; D is ambiguous. Trimming removed 2 bases from V and 3 bases from J, with 2 bases in between. The CDR3 contains 12 residues. Germline lookup yields CDR1 MNHEY and CDR2 SVGAGI. CDR3 in amino acids: CASSYDYNEQFF. The CDR3 DNA is TGTGCCAGCAGTTACGACTACAATGAGCAGTTCTTC.

The chain employs TRBV9 and TRBJ2-7, with a tentative D call TRBD1 (6 bases). V was cut by 3 bases and J by 2 bases, with 12 bases left in between. Germline V gene data show CDR1 as SGDLS and CDR2 as YYNGEE. The CDR3 spans 14 residues. CDR3 DNA sequence: TGTGCCAGCAGCGCCCCCGGGACACCCTACGAGCAGTACTTC. This codes for CASSAPGTPYEQYF.

The chain combines TRBV28 with TRBJ1-1; 10 positions match TRBD1. The ends lost 6 bases at V and 8 bases at J; junction bases unmatched: 9. The CDR3 has 14 residues. Looked up from germline, CDR1 is MDHEN and CDR2 is SYDVKM. The CDR3 sequence: CASRRPGQGEEAFF. DNA of the CDR3: TGTGCCAGCAGGCGGCCAGGACAGGGGGAAGAAGCTTTCTTT.

In its sample, this clone was seen once. Other DNA sequences of this sample code for an identical CDR3. The rearrangement joins TRBV4-2 to TRBJ2-7; no reliable D call. The CDR3 loop spans 12 amino acids. Trimming removed 1 base at V and 2 bases at J, with 3 bases between. Germline V lookup: CDR1 LGHNA, CDR2 YNFKEQ. The CDR3: CASSQGPYEQYF. The CDR3 DNA sequence: TGTGCCAGCAGCCAAGGTCCCTACGAGCAGTACTTC.

This clone was counted once. The chain employs TRBV18 and TRBJ2-5; perhaps D is TRBD1 or TRBD2 (6 bases each). This CDR3 is built from 17 residues. V gave up 4 bases and J gave up 7 bases, with 25 bases separating them. Germline-derived CDR1 and CDR2 are KGHSH and LQKENI. As DNA, the CDR3 is TGTGCCAGCTCACGTACTAAGGGGGGCCTCCTCGAAGGGACCCAGTACTTC. Protein product: CASSRTKGGLLEGTQYF.

The chain has TRBV13 and TRBJ2-7; possibly TRBD1 for D (5 bases). Germline values: CDR1 PRHDT, CDR2 FYEKMQ (reference sequence). V was pared by 2 bases and J by 5 bases, with 16 bases between. CDR3 length: 15 amino acids. The CDR3 DNA sequence: TGTGCCAGCAGCTTATCGGCAGGGAACACCCACGAGCAGTACTTC. Encoded protein: CASSLSAGNTHEQYF.

The chain employs TRBV5-1 and TRBJ2-3; weak D call: TRBD2 (5 bases). The germline gives CDR1 SGHRS, CDR2 YFSETQ. Trimming took 0 bases from V and 0 from J, leaving 11 bases between them. The CDR3 length is 16 residues. The CDR3 DNA reads as TGCGCCAGCAGCTTGGCGGGGAATCCTAGCACAGATACGCAGTATTTT. This encodes CASSLAGNPSTDTQYF.

Regarding this clone: At one end, the junction sequence differs from germline, possibly due to a read error. The V gene is TRBV30, the J gene TRBJ2-7; D may be TRBD1 (5 bases). CDR1 and CDR2 (germline): GTSNPN, SVGIG (reference sequence). The CDR3 consists of 12 residues. The CDR3, as DNA: TGTACCTGGAAGGGGCTCCTGAACGAGCAGTACTTC. As protein: CTWKGLLNEQYF.

CDR3 sequence reads: CASSLALGTDTQYF. CDR3 coding DNA: TGTGCCAGCAGCCTAGCGCTCGGCACAGATACGCAGTATTTT. The chain links TRBV5-5 to TRBJ2-3; D possibly corresponds to TRBD2 (6 bases). This CDR3 is 14 amino acids long. V was cut by 4 bases and J by 1 base, with 10 bases left in between. Germline V gives CDR1 SGHKS, CDR2 YYEKEE (reference sequence). Complete variable domain (other parts from reference TRBV5-5 and TRBJ2-3): DAGVTQSPTHLIKTRGQQVTLRCSPISGHKSVSWYQQVLGQGPQFIFQYYEKEERGRGNFPDRFSARQFPNYSSELNVNALLLGDSALYLCASSLALGTDTQYFGPGTRLTVL.

This sequence joins TRBV7-3 and TRBJ2-5, with a possible D match to TRBD2 (5 bases). Trimming removed 1 base at V and 1 base at J, with 10 bases between. The CDR3 extends over 15 amino acids. Germline lookup yields CDR1 SGHTA and CDR2 FQGTGA. The CDR3 sequence: CASSLRAGVQETQYF. Here the CDR3 DNA reads TGTGCCAGCAGCTTAAGAGCCGGGGTCCAAGAGACCCAGTACTTC.

The genes are TRBV28 and TRBJ1-4; D is possibly TRBD1 (6 bases). CDR3 length equals 16 residues. The germline V gene encodes CDR1 MDHEN and CDR2 SYDVKM. Deletions cut 6 bases from V and 0 bases from J, with 14 bases between. Written as DNA, the CDR3 is TGTGCCAGCAGACAGGGTTTGGATGCAACTAATGAAAAACTGTTTTTT. Amino acids: CASRQGLDATNEKLFF. Full variable domain (outside the CDR3, taken from reference TRBV28 and TRBJ1-4): DVKVTQSSRYLVKRTGEKVFLECVQDMDHENMFWYRQDPGLGLRLIYFSYDVKMKEKGDIPEGYSVSREKKERFSLILESASTNQTSMYLCASRQGLDATNEKLFFGSGTQLSVL.

Comment on this clone: This same CDR3 is encoded by further DNA sequences in the sample. The gene calls are TRBV5-1 and TRBJ2-3; D gene uncertain. Trimming took 2 bases from V and 0 from J, leaving 7 bases between them. Germline V CDR1 and CDR2: SGHRS, YFSETQ. The CDR3 contains 14 residues. In DNA, the CDR3 is TGCGCCAGCAGCTTCCGGGTGAGCACAGATACGCAGTATTTT. This encodes CASSFRVSTDTQYF.

V gene TRBV5-4 combines with J gene TRBJ2-7; TRBD2 might be the D (5 bases). The V gene's germline CDR1 is SGHNT and CDR2 YYREEE (reference sequence). The CDR3 runs to 13 residues. V was clipped by 0 bases and J by 3 bases, with 7 bases between them. The CDR3 reads CASSLGGFYEQYF. DNA of the CDR3: TGTGCCAGCAGCTTGGGCGGGTTCTACGAGCAGTACTTC.

V and J are TRBV29-1 and TRBJ2-7; tentatively, D is TRBD2 (5 bases). The germline V and J ends were trimmed by 4 bases and 2 bases, with 12 bases remaining between them. CDR3 length equals 13 residues. Germline CDR1 is SQVTM and CDR2 is ANQGSEA. As DNA, the CDR3 is TGCAGCGTTGGGGAACGGGGTGCCTACGAGCAGTACTTC. As protein: CSVGERGAYEQYF.

CDR3 sequence (DNA): TGTGCCAGCAGCTCAGGAGGAGATACGCAGTATTTT. It specifies CASSSGGDTQYF. This chain joins TRBV11-2 and TRBJ2-3, with TRBD2 as a possible D gene (5 bases). Trimming cost V 4 bases and J 5 bases, with 7 bases left between them. This CDR3 spans 12 amino acids. CDR1 and CDR2 from the germline V gene are SGHAT and FQNNGV.

The genes are TRBV19 and TRBJ2-7; maybe TRBD1 (5 bases). V lost 3 bases and J lost 0, with 12 bases in between. The CDR3 is 15 residues long. Germline V gene sequence: CDR1 LNHDA, CDR2 SQIVND (reference sequence). The CDR3 DNA follows: TGTGCCAGTAGTATCGCAGGGCAGGGCTCCTACGAGCAGTACTTC. Residues: CASSIAGQGSYEQYF.

The chain carries TRBV5-5 and TRBJ2-5, with 9 bases lining up with TRBD1. The CDR3 runs 17 residues. Trimming at V came to 6 bases and at J to 1 base, leaving 13 bases not matched to a gene. CDR1 is SGHKS, CDR2 YYEKEE, per germline (reference sequence). The CDR3 sequence is CASIGKGQGTRQETQYF. The DNA of the CDR3 is TGTGCCAGCATCGGTAAGGGACAGGGAACCCGCCAAGAGACCCAGTACTTC.

J is TRBJ2-4 and V is TRBV11-2; D is tentatively TRBD1 or TRBD2 (5 bases each). The V end was cut by 3 bases, the J end by 6 bases, with 12 bases between. The CDR3 covers 14 residues. Germline V CDR1 and CDR2: SGHAT, FQNNGV. As DNA, the CDR3 is TGTGCCAGCAGCTTGTATAGAGGGGCAAACATTCAGTACTTC. Its protein product is CASSLYRGANIQYF.

This chain links TRBV28 with TRBJ2-7; 10 bases are a match to TRBD2. Germline CDR1 and CDR2: MDHEN and SYDVKM. Trimming removed 7 bases from V and 4 bases from J; junction bases left unmatched: 7. This CDR3 has 14 amino acids. In DNA, the CDR3 is TGTGCCAGCATAGGGGCTAGCGGGAGATACGAGCAGTACTTC. It encodes CASIGASGRYEQYF.

The chain joins TRBV9 to TRBJ2-5; D unresolved. Germline values: CDR1 SGDLS, CDR2 YYNGEE. CDR3 length: 12 residues. Trimming pared 2 bases from V and 3 bases from J, leaving 5 bases between. The CDR3 nucleotides are TGTGCCAGCAGCGTCACGGAAGAGACCCAGTACTTC. Protein: CASSVTEETQYF.

V is TRBV9 and J is TRBJ1-1, with D tentatively TRBD1 (5 bases). The ends were cut back, 0 bases at V and 10 bases at J, with 16 bases in the middle. CDR3 length: 14 amino acids. Germline V gene data show CDR1 as SGDLS and CDR2 as YYNGEE. CDR3 DNA sequence: TGTGCCAGCAGCGTAGGGCAGGGAACATCCGCAGCTTTCTTT. It yields the protein CASSVGQGTSAAFF.

The CDR3 protein is CASRRRAADEQFF. The CDR3 DNA sequence: TGTGCCAGCAGAAGGAGGGCCGCTGATGAGCAGTTCTTC. The V gene is TRBV6-4, the J gene TRBJ2-1; maybe TRBD2 (6 bases). The CDR3 contains 13 residues. V was clipped by 6 bases and J by 8 bases, with 14 bases between them. Germline CDR1 and CDR2: MRHNA and SNTAGT.

V and J are TRBV5-6 and TRBJ1-4; D is ambiguous. V lost 2 bases, J lost 5 bases, and 7 bases lay in between. Germline CDR1 SGHDT, CDR2 YYEEEE. This CDR3 contains 13 residues. Written as DNA, the CDR3 is TGTGCCAGCAGCTTCCAGTACAATGAAAAACTGTTTTTT. It yields the protein CASSFQYNEKLFF.